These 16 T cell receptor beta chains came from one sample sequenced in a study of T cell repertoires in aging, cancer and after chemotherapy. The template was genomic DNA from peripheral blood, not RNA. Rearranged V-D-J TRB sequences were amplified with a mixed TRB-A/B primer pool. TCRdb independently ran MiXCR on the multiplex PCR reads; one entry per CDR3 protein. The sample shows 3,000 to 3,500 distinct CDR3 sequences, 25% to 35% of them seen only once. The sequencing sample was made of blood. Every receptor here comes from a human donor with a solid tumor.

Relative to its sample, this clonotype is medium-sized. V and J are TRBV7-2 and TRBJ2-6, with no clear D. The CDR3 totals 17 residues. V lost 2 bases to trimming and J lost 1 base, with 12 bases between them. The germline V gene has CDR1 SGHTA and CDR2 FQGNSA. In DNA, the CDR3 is TGTGCCAGCAGCTTACACACGCGAGCTTCTGGGGCCAACGTCCTGACTTTC. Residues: CASSLHTRASGANVLTF.

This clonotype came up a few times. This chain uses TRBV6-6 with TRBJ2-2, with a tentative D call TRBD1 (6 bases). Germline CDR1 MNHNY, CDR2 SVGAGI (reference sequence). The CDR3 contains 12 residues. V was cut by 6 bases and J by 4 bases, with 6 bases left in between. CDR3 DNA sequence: TGTGCCAGCAGCAGGGGCACCGGGGAGCTGTTTTTT. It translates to CASSRGTGELFF.

The CDR3 protein is CASAQLGDRHNQPQHF. The CDR3 nucleotides read TGTGCCAGCGCTCAGCTGGGGGACAGACACAATCAGCCCCAGCATTTT. The chain joins TRBV27 to TRBJ1-5; 7 bases map to TRBD1. The J segment lost 3 bases and the V segment lost 8 bases, leaving 13 bases of the junction unmatched. Looked up from germline, CDR1 is MNHEY and CDR2 is SMNVEV (reference sequence). The CDR3 has 16 amino acids.

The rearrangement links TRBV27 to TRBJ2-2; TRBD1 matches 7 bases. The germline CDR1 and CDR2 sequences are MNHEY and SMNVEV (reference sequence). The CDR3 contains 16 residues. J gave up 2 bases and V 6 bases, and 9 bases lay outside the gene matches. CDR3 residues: CASRTGWGFNTGELFF. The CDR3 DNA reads TGTGCCAGCAGGACAGGGTGGGGGTTTAACACCGGGGAGCTGTTTTTT.

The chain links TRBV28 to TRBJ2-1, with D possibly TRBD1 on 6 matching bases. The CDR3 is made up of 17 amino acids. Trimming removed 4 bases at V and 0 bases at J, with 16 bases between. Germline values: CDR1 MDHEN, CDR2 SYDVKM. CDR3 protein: CASSSATGTSSYNEQFF. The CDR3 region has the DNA TGTGCCAGCAGTTCCGCGACAGGTACTAGCTCCTACAATGAGCAGTTCTTC.

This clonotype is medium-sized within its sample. The CDR3 DNA reads as TGTGCCAGCAGCAGGAGCGTGCCCTCTGGGGCCAACGTCCTGACTTTC. It specifies CASSRSVPSGANVLTF. This chain connects TRBV7-6 to TRBJ2-6; D remains unclear. CDR3 length: 16 amino acids. Germline CDR1 reads SGHVS; CDR2 reads FNYEAQ. The V end lost 5 bases, the J end lost 0 bases, and 11 bases lay between the germline ends.

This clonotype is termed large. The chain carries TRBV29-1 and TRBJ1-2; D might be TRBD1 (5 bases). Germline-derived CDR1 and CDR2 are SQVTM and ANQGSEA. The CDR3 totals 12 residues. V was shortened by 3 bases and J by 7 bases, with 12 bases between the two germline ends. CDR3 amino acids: CSVDQQDGGYTF. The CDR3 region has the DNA TGCAGCGTTGACCAACAGGATGGTGGCTACACCTTC.

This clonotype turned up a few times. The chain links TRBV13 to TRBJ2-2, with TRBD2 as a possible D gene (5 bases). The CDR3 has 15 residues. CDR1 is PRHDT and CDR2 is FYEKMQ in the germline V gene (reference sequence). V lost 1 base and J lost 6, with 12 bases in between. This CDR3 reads CASSLATLGAGELFF. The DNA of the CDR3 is TGTGCCAGCAGCTTAGCTACCCTCGGGGCCGGGGAGCTGTTTTTT.

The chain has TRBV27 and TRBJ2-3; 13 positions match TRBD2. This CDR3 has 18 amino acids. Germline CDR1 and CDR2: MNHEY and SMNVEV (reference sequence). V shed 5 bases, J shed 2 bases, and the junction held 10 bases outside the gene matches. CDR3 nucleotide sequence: TGTGCCAGCAGTCTCATTACGGGACTAGCGGGGTACACAGATACGCAGTATTTT. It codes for CASSLITGLAGYTDTQYF.

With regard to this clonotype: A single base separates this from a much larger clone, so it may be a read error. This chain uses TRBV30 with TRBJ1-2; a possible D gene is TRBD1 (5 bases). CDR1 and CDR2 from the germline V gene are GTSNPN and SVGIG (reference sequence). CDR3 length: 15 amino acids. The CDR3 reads CSWTPRDSPNYGYTF. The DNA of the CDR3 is TGTTCCTGGACCCCCCGGGACTCCCCGAACTATGGCTACACCTTC.

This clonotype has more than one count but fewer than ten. In nucleotides, the CDR3 is TGTGCCAGCAGCTTAGAGCTCGATGAGCAGTTCTTC. Protein: CASSLELDEQFF. The chain joins TRBV7-9 to TRBJ2-1; D gene uncertain. Per germline, CDR1 SEHNR and CDR2 FQNEAQ (reference sequence). The CDR3 contains 12 residues. V was cut by 1 base and J by 8 bases, with 6 bases left in between.

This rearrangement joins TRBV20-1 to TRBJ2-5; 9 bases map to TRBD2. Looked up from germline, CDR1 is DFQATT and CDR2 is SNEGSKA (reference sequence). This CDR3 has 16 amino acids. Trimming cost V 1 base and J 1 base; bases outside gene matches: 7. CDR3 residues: CSARVVREGLQETQYF. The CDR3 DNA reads TGCAGTGCTAGAGTGGTGCGGGAGGGCCTCCAAGAGACCCAGTACTTC.

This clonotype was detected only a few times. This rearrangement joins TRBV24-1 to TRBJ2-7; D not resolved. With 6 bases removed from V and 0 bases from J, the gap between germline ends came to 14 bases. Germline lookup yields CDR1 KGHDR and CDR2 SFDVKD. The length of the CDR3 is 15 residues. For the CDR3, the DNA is TGTGCCACCAGTTTAGGCGGCGCTTCCTCCTACGAGCAGTACTTC. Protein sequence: CATSLGGASSYEQYF.

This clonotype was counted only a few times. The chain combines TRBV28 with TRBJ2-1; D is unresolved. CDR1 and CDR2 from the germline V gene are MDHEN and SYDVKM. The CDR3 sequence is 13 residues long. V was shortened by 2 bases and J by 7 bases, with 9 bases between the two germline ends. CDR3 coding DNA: TGTGCCAGCAGTTTAGTGGTGACGAATGAGCAGTTCTTC. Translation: CASSLVVTNEQFF.

Here the CDR3 DNA reads TGTGCCAGTAGTGTCCGGGACAGGTTGAGTAGTGGCTACACCTTC. As protein: CASSVRDRLSSGYTF. The J gene is TRBJ1-2, the V gene TRBV19; 8 bases fit TRBD1. Germline V lookup: CDR1 LNHDA, CDR2 SQIVND (reference sequence). V lost 5 bases, J lost 7 bases, and 12 bases stayed unmatched. The CDR3 contains 15 residues.

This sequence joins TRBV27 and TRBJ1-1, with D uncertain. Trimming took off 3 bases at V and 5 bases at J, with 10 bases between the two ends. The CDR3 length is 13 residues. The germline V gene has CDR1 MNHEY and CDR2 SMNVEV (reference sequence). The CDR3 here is CASSFSEVTEAFF. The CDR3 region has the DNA TGTGCCAGCAGTTTTTCGGAGGTAACTGAAGCTTTCTTT.